The 17 T cell receptor beta chains below were found in one sample sequenced in a study of post-analysis software for immune sequencing data. Notes on the study in general: Higher frequency in patients than in controls was seen for five TRBV segments, with TRBV5-6, TRBV5-1 and TRBV20-1 among them.

Tagging with unique molecular identifiers was a feature of the TCR beta cDNA libraries. TCRdb independently ran MiXCR on the PCR reads; one entry per CDR3 protein. Of about 820,000 distinct CDR3 sequences in the sample, around 53% were seen once. No antigen is known for these receptors. Sequencing was done on a sample of blood. The receptors come from a girl aged 10-17 years with multiple sclerosis.

This clonotype has only a few counts. This chain uses TRBV7-9 with TRBJ1-5; perhaps TRBD1 as D (5 bases). V lost 1 base and J lost 7, with 11 bases in between. The CDR3 length is 14 residues. The germline CDR1 and CDR2 sequences are SEHNR and FQNEAQ (reference sequence). For the CDR3, the DNA is TGTGCCAGCAGCTTAGATGCAGGGAGCCAGCCCCAGCATTTT. Its translation: CASSLDAGSQPQHF.

CDR3 amino acids: CASSPLIPGYEQYF. The CDR3, as DNA: TGTGCCAGCAGCCCCCTCATTCCCGGCTACGAGCAGTACTTC. V gene TRBV7-9 combines with J gene TRBJ2-7, with no clear D. From germline, CDR1 is SEHNR and CDR2 FQNEAQ (reference sequence). This CDR3 has 14 amino acids. V gave up 5 bases and J gave up 3 bases, with 14 bases separating them.

A few counts support this clonotype. The chain recombines TRBV29-1 with TRBJ2-7; tentative D call: TRBD1 (6 bases). Trimming left V 5 bases short and J 4 bases short, with 9 bases between. CDR1 SQVTM and CDR2 ANQGSEA come from the germline V gene. CDR3 length equals 11 residues. CDR3 sequence reads: CSVYREYEQYF. CDR3 nucleotides: TGCAGCGTTTACAGGGAGTACGAGCAGTACTTC.

The chain combines TRBV20-1 with TRBJ2-5; D remains unclear. Germline CDR1 reads DFQATT; CDR2 reads SNEGSKA (reference sequence). There are 13 residues in the CDR3. V lost 3 bases and J lost 1, with 9 bases in between. CDR3 amino acids: CSARGNVQETQYF. The CDR3 nucleotides read TGCAGTGCTAGGGGGAACGTCCAAGAGACCCAGTACTTC.

The table lists this clonotype with a few counts. The chain has TRBV12-3 or TRBV12-4 and TRBJ1-2, with D maybe TRBD1 (5 bases). The CDR3 spans 16 residues. With 8 bases removed from V and 0 bases from J, the gap between germline ends came to 19 bases. The CDR3 is CASSGRESFTNYGYTF. The CDR3, as DNA: TGTGCCAGCTCAGGGAGGGAGTCCTTTACTAACTATGGCTACACCTTC.

The V call is TRBV3-1, the J call TRBJ2-1; the match to TRBD2 covers 8 bases. The closer fit of TRBJ2-7 to the DNA end suggests the J call may be wrong. The CDR3 loop spans 16 amino acids. Germline CDR1 is LGHDT and CDR2 is YNNKEL (reference sequence). CDR3 residues: CASSHLRTSRNNEQYF. CDR3 nucleotide sequence: TGTGCCAGCAGCCACCTAAGGACTAGCAGGAACAATGAGCAGTACTTC.

The CDR3 is CSVGAKGYEQYF. In nucleotides, the CDR3 is TGCAGCGTCGGGGCCAAGGGGTACGAGCAGTACTTC. The gene calls are TRBV29-1 and TRBJ2-7; D might be TRBD1 or TRBD2, each matching 5 bases. Trimming stripped 6 bases from V and 4 bases from J, with 13 bases between. CDR1 SQVTM and CDR2 ANQGSEA come from the germline V gene. The CDR3 extends over 12 amino acids.

The J gene is TRBJ1-1, the V gene TRBV12-3 or TRBV12-4, with a tentative D call TRBD1 (5 bases). The V end lost 0 bases, the J end lost 5 bases, and 13 bases lay between the germline ends. The CDR3 has 15 amino acids. CDR3 amino acids: CASSLAAGPETEAFF. In DNA form, the CDR3 reads TGTGCCAGCAGTTTAGCGGCAGGGCCAGAAACTGAAGCTTTCTTT.

The chain couples TRBV7-2 to TRBJ2-7, with a weak D call TRBD1 (6 bases). Germline assignment: CDR1 SGHTA and CDR2 FQGNSA. The CDR3 sequence is 16 residues long. Trimming shortened V by 5 bases and J by 0 bases, and 17 bases separated the two germline ends. DNA for the CDR3: TGTGCCAGCAGCCCGCATACAGGGCCTCTCTCCTACGAGCAGTACTTC. Its translation is CASSPHTGPLSYEQYF.

J is TRBJ2-7 and V is TRBV5-1, with 9 bases identical to TRBD2. This CDR3 has 15 amino acids. Germline assignment: CDR1 SGHRS and CDR2 YFSETQ. V gave up 0 bases and J gave up 4 bases; unmatched junction bases: 5. The chain's CDR3 is CASSLDVAGEYEQYF. The CDR3, as DNA: TGCGCCAGCAGCTTGGATGTAGCGGGGGAATACGAGCAGTACTTC.

The chain links TRBV7-2 to TRBJ2-3, with 9 bases aligning to TRBD2. V gave up 4 bases and J gave up 0 bases; unmatched junction bases: 11. The CDR3 is 18 amino acids. Germline CDR1 SGHTA, CDR2 FQGNSA. CDR3 residues: CASSSSSLAGISTDTQYF. DNA of the CDR3: TGTGCCAGCAGCTCTAGTTCCCTAGCGGGGATTAGCACAGATACGCAGTATTTT.

The J gene is TRBJ2-3, the V gene TRBV12-3 or TRBV12-4; TRBD1 aligns across 9 bases. The CDR3 runs to 14 residues. V trimming: 11 bases; J trimming: 2 bases; junction bases outside the gene matches: 8. The CDR3, as DNA: TGTGCCTGGGCCCGGGACAGGGACACAGATACGCAGTATTTT. Translated: CAWARDRDTDTQYF.

This chain connects TRBV20-1 to TRBJ2-5; TRBD2 aligns across 7 bases. The CDR3 has 16 amino acids. Germline CDR1 and CDR2: DFQATT and SNEGSKA (reference sequence). Trimming removed 0 bases from V and 1 base from J; junction bases left unmatched: 8. DNA of the CDR3: TGCAGTGCTAGAGATCGGAGCGGGACTATCCAAGAGACCCAGTACTTC. Amino acid sequence: CSARDRSGTIQETQYF.

A few counts support this clonotype. The chain is built from TRBV2 and TRBJ2-5; D possibly corresponds to TRBD1 (5 bases). The CDR3 contains 12 residues. Trimming removed 4 bases at V and 5 bases at J, with 8 bases between. The germline CDR1 and CDR2 sequences are SNHLY and FYNNEI. DNA for the CDR3: TGTGCCAGCAGTGGGACATGGGAGACCCAGTACTTC. Protein sequence: CASSGTWETQYF.

The chain carries TRBV5-4 and TRBJ2-4; 7 nucleotides agree with TRBD1. The closer fit of TRBJ2-7 to the DNA end suggests the J call may be wrong. CDR1 is SGHNT and CDR2 is YYREEE in the germline V gene (reference sequence). The CDR3 runs 14 residues. CDR3 protein: CASSLLRDSYEQYF. The CDR3 nucleotides are TGTGCCAGCAGCTTGCTCCGGGACAGCTACGAGCAGTACTTC.

In its sample, this clonotype was seen a few times. The gene calls are TRBV7-3 and TRBJ2-1, with TRBD2 matching over 8 bases. Germline assignment: CDR1 SGHTA and CDR2 FQGTGA. The CDR3 is 14 amino acids. Trimming at V came to 6 bases and at J to 6 bases, leaving 7 bases not matched to a gene. DNA for the CDR3: TGTGCCAGCAGTTTAGGAGCGGGGGCCAATGAGCAGTTCTTC. This codes for CASSLGAGANEQFF.

The rearrangement uses TRBV20-1 and TRBJ2-3; D unclear. With 6 bases removed from V and 0 bases from J, the gap between germline ends came to 4 bases. The germline CDR1 and CDR2 sequences are DFQATT and SNEGSKA (reference sequence). The CDR3 loop spans 11 amino acids. For the CDR3, the DNA is TGCAGTGCCGGCAGCACAGATACGCAGTATTTT. This sequence encodes CSAGSTDTQYF.